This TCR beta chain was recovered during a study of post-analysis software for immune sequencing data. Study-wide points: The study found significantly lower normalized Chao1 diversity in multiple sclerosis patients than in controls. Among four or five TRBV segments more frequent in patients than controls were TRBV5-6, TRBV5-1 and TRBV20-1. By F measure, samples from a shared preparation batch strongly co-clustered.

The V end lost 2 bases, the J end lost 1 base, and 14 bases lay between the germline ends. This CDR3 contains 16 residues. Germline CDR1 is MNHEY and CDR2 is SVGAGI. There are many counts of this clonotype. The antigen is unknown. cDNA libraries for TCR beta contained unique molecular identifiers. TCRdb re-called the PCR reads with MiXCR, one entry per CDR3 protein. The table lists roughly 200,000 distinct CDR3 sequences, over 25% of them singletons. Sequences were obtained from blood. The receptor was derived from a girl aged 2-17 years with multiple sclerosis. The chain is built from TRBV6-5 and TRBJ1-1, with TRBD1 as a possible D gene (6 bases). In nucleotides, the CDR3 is TGTGCCAGCAGTTACCATCACAGGGCCCGGAACACTGAAGCTTTCTTT. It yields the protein CASSYHHRARNTEAFF.